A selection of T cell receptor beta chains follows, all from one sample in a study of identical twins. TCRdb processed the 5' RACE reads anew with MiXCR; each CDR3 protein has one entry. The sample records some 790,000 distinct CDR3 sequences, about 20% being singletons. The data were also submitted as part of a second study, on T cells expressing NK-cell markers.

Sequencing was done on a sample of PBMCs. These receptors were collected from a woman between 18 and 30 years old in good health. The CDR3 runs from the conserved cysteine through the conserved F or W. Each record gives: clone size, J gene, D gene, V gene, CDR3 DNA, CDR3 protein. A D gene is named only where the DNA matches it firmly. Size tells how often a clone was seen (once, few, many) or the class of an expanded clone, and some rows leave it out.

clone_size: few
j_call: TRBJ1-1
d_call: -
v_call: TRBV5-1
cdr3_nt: TGCGCCAGCAGCAAGGTCAGTCAGTACACTGAAGCTTTCTTT
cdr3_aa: CASSKVSQYTEAFF

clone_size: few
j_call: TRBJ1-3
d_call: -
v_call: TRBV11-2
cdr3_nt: TGTGCCAGCAGCTTACGGCTGAGAAACACCATATATTTT
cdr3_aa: CASSLRLRNTIYF

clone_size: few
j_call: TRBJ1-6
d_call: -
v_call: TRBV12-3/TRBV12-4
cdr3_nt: TGTGCCACCGCTAGGAGGGGACGAGATTCACCCCTCCACTTT
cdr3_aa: CATARRGRDSPLHF

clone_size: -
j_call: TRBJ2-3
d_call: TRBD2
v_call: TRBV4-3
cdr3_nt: TGCGCCAGCAGCCAAGGTTCTAGCGGGACGGGGAGAGATACGCAGTATTTT
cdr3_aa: CASSQGSSGTGRDTQYF

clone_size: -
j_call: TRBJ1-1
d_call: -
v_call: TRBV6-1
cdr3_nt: TGTGCCTCCGGGGGAAGGACAGCGAACACTGAAGCTTTCTTT
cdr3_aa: CASGGRTANTEAFF

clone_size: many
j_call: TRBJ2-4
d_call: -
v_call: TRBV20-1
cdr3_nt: TGCAGTGCTAGAGATATGGTCAGGGGTAGGAACATTCAGTACTTC
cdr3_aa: CSARDMVRGRNIQYF

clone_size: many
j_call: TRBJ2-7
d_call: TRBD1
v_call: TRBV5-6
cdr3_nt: TGTGCCAGCAGCTTGGGGAACAGGGGGGACTACGAGCAGTACTTC
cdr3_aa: CASSLGNRGDYEQYF

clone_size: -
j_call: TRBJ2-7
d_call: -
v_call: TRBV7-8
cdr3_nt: TGTGCCAGCAGCTTACGAACCGAGCAGTACTTC
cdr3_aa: CASSLRTEQYF

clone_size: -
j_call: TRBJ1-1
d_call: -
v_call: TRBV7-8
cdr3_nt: TGTGCCAGCAGCTTAGCTAGGGTTCGTTACACTGAAGCTTTCTTT
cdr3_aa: CASSLARVRYTEAFF

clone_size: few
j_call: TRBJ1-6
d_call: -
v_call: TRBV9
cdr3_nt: TGTGCCAGCAGCTCAGACGGGGGGGCGGGAAGCACCCTCCACTTT
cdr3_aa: CASSSDGGAGSTLHF

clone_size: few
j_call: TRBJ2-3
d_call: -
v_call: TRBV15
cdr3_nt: TGTGCCACCAGCAGAGAAGCGACTCTCGGAGATACGCAGTATTTT
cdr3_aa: CATSREATLGDTQYF

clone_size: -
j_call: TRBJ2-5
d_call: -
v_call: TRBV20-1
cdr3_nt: TGCAGTATTTTACGGGGTCACGCGTTAGAGACCCAGTACTTC
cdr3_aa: CSILRGHALETQYF

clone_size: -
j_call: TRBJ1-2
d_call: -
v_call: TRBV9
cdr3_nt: TGTGCCAGCAGCGCCGAGGGGCGGCTCTATGGCTACACCTTC
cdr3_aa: CASSAEGRLYGYTF

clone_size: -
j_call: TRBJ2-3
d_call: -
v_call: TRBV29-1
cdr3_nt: TGCAGCGTAGTCGGGGATACGCAGTATTTT
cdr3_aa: CSVVGDTQYF

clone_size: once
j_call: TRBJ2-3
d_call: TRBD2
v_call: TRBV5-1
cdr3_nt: TGCGCCAGCAGCTTGAAGCGGGGAATCACAGATACGCAGTATTTT
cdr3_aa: CASSLKRGITDTQYF

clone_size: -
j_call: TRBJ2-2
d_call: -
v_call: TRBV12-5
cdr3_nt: TGTGCTAGTGGACTCCCGGGGACGAACACCGGGGAGCTGTTTTTT
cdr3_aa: CASGLPGTNTGELFF

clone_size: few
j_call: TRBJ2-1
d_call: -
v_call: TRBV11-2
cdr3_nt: TGTGCCAGCAGTCAGAGGGTCGGGGAGAGGCAACCCAATGAGCAGTTCTTC
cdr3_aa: CASSQRVGERQPNEQFF

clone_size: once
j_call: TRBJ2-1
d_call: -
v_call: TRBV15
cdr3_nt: TGTGCCACCAGCGGAAAGAATGAGCAGTTCTTC
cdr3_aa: CATSGKNEQFF

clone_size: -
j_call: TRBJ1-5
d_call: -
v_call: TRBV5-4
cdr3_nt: TGTGCCAGCAGCTGGAATCCCAATCAGCCCCAGCATTTT
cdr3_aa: CASSWNPNQPQHF

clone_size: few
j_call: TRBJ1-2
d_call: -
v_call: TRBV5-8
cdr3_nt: TGTGCCAGCAGCCCTAGGTTTCTGGAGGGCTACACCTTC
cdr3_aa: CASSPRFLEGYTF

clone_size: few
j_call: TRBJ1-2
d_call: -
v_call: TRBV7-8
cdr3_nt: TGTGCCAGCAGCCATGTGTATGGTGCTTCTCTATCTAATGGCTACACCTTC
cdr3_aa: CASSHVYGASLSNGYTF

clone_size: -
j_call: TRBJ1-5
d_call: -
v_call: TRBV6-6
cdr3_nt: TGTGCCACCTGTGGGGGCAATCAGCCCCAGCATTTT
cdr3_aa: CATCGGNQPQHF

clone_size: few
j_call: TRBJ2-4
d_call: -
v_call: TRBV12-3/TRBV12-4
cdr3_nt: TGTGCCAGCAGTTTTTCGGGATTAGCCAAAAACATTCAGTACTTC
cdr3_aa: CASSFSGLAKNIQYF

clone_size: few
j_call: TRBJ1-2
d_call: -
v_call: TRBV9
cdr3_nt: TGTGCCAGCAGCGCCGGGAGGGGAGTAGGCTACACCTTC
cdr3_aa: CASSAGRGVGYTF

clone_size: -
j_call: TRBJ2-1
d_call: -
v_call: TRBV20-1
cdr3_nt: TGCAGTGCTAGTGTCGGGGAGCTACCTGAGCAGTTCTTC
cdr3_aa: CSASVGELPEQFF

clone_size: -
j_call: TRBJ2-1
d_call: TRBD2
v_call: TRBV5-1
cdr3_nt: TGCGCCAGCAGCCTTATAGGACTAGTGGGCAATGAGCAGTTCTTC
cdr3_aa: CASSLIGLVGNEQFF

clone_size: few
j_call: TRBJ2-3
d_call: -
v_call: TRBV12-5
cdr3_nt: TGTGCTAGTGGTTTGAACGGCGCCACAGATACGCAGTATTTT
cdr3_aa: CASGLNGATDTQYF

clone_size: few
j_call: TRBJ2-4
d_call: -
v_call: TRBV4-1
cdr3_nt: TGCGCCAGCAGCCAAGATCCGGGACGAGATCAGTACTTC
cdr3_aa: CASSQDPGRDQYF

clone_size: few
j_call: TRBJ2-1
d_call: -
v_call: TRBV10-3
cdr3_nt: TGTGCCATCAGTGAGAACCTGCGCGAGCAGTTCTTC
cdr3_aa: CAISENLREQFF

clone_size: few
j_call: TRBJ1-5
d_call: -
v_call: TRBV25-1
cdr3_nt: TGTGCCAGCAGTGGGGCCGGGGGCGGTCAGCCCCAGCATTTT
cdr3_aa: CASSGAGGGQPQHF

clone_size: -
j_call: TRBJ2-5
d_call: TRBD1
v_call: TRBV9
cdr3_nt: TGTGCCAGCAGCGTAGGGGGAAGGGACAGGGGAGAAACCCAGTACTTC
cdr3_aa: CASSVGGRDRGETQYF

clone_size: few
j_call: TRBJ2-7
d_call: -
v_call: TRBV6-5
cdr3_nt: TGTGCCAGCAGTTTAAATTACAGGTTCGGGGCCTACGAGCAGTACTTC
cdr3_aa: CASSLNYRFGAYEQYF

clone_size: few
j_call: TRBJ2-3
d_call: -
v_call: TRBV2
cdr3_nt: TGTGCCAGCGTTGAGGTGTCCGGAGATACGCAGTATTTT
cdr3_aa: CASVEVSGDTQYF

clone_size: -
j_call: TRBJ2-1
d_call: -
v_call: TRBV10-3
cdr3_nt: TGTGCCACTAGTGGGCAAAATGAGCAGTTCTTC
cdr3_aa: CATSGQNEQFF

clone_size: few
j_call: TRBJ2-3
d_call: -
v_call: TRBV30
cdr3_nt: TGTGCCTGGGGGACGACGGGTAAGAATTTT
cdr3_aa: CAWGTTGKNF

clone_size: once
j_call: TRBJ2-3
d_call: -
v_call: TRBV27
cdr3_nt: TGTGCCAGCATTCCCAATTCTAGAGGCGATACGCAGTATTTT
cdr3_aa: CASIPNSRGDTQYF

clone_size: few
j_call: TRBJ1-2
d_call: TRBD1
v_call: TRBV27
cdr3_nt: TGTGCCAGCAGTCTGGGACAGGGCCATTTCTATGGCTACACCTTC
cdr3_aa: CASSLGQGHFYGYTF

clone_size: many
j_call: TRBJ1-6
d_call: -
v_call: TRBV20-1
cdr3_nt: TGCAGTGCCAGGGGACCGAATTCACCCCTCCACTTT
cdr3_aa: CSARGPNSPLHF

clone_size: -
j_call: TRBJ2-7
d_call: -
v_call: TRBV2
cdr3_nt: TGTGCCAGCAGTGAATACGGCGGGGTCTTTCAGTACTTC
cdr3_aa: CASSEYGGVFQYF

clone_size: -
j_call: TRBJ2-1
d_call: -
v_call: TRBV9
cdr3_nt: TGTGCCAGCAGCCCGTACCTAACCTACAATGAGCAGTTCTTC
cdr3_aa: CASSPYLTYNEQFF

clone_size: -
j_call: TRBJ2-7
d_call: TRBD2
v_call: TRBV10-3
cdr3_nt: TGTGCCTCGGGGACTAGCGGGATCGGCTACGAGCAGTACTTC
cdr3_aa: CASGTSGIGYEQYF

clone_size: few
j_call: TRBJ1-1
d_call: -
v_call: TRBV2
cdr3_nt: TGTGCCAGCAGTGAGTCCAGGGCGAACACTGAAGCTTTCTTT
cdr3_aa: CASSESRANTEAFF

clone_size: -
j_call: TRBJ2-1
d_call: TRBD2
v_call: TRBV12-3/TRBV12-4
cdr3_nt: TGTGCCACCTTATTAACAGGGGTGGCCGGGACTAGCGGATACAATGAGCAGTTCTTC
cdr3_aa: CATLLTGVAGTSGYNEQFF

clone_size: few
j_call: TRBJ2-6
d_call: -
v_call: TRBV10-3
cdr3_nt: TGTGCCATCAGGCCAGGGGAGGGTCCCTCTGGGGCCAACGTCCTGACTTTC
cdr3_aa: CAIRPGEGPSGANVLTF

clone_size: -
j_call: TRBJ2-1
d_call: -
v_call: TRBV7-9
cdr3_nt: TGTGCCAGCAGCTTAGTCTCGGGACGCTCCTACAATGAGCAGTTCTTC
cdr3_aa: CASSLVSGRSYNEQFF

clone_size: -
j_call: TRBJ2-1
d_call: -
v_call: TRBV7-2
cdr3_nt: TGTGCCAGCAGCTACAGCGGTTGGGAGAGTTACAATGAGCAGTTCTTC
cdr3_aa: CASSYSGWESYNEQFF

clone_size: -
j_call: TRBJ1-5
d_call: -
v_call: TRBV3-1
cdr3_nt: TGTGCCAGCAGCCAAGATTCAGGGTTCGGCCAGCCCCAGCATTTT
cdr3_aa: CASSQDSGFGQPQHF

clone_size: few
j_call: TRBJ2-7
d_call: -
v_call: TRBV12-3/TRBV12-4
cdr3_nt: TGTGCCAGCAACGTGGCGGGGAGGGGGTACGAGCAGTACTTC
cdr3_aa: CASNVAGRGYEQYF

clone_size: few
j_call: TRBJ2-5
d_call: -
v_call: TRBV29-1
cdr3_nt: TGCAGCGTTGAAGGGACGGACGTATACCAAGAGACCCAGTACTTC
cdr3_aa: CSVEGTDVYQETQYF

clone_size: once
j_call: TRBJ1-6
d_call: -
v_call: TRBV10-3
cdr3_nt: TGTGCCATCAGTGAGTCGGCAGGTCTAAATTCACCCCTCCACTTT
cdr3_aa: CAISESAGLNSPLHF

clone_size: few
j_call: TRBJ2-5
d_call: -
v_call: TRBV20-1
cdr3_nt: TGCAGTGCGAGTAGAACAGGGAACCAAGAGACCCAGTACTTC
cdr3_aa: CSASRTGNQETQYF

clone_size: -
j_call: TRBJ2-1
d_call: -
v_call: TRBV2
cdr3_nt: TGTGCCAGCAGTGAAATGCGGGGCAACAATGAGCAGTTCTTC
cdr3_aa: CASSEMRGNNEQFF

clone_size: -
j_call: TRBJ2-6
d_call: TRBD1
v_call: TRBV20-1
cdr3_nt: TGCTGTGCTAGAGGGGGCGGCGGTAGCTCTGGGGCCAACGTCCTGACTTTC
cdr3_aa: CCARGGGGSSGANVLTF